This is a list of T cell receptor beta chains from one sample in a study of cytomegalovirus exposure and HLA in healthy donors. The repertoire was sequenced with immunoSEQ multiplex PCR; TCRdb's copy has only in-frame clones and lacks some. The sample carries 150,000 to 200,000 clones, 86% recorded once. Source material: PBMCs. Every receptor here comes from a woman under 30 in good health and CMV-seronegative. CDR3s include the opening cysteine and the closing phenylalanine or tryptophan. The D gene is left open where the match is weak. Expanded clones are given a class, and other clones once, few, many or no size at all.

TRBJ2-7,TRBV16,TRBD1,.,TGTGCCAGCAGCCTACAGGGGTCCCTTCACGAGCAGTACTTC,CASSLQGSLHEQYF
TRBJ2-5,TRBV4-1,TRBD2,.,TGCGCCAGCAGCTTGTCTAGCGGGACCTCAGAGACCCAGTACTTC,CASSLSSGTSETQYF
TRBJ2-7,TRBV15,.,.,TGTGCCACCAGCCCCCAGGCTGACAGGTACTACGAGCAGTACTTC,CATSPQADRYYEQYF
TRBJ2-3,TRBV5-4,.,.,TGTGCCAGCAGCTTGGGGGCGAGACCCAGGGCAGATACGCAGTATTTT,CASSLGARPRADTQYF
TRBJ1-2,TRBV28,TRBD1,.,TGTGCCAGCAGTTTTCGGAGGGGGCTGAGCTATGGCTACACCTTC,CASSFRRGLSYGYTF
TRBJ2-1,TRBV5-4,TRBD2,once,TGTGCCAGCAGCTTGGAGCTTCTAGCGGGGTCCTACAATGAGCAGTTCTTC,CASSLELLAGSYNEQFF
TRBJ2-7,TRBV7-7,TRBD1,.,TGTGCCAGCAGCTTATACCAGGGGGACTACGAGCAGTACTTC,CASSLYQGDYEQYF
TRBJ2-5,TRBV2,TRBD1,.,TGTGCCAGCAGTGTGGACAGGGGGCACGAGACCCAGTACTTC,CASSVDRGHETQYF
TRBJ1-2,TRBV6-5,.,.,TGTGCCAGCAGCTCCGGGGGCTATGGCTACACCTTC,CASSSGGYGYTF
TRBJ1-2,TRBV9,.,.,TGTGCCAGCAGCCCGGGAACAGGGATTAACTATGGCTACACCTTC,CASSPGTGINYGYTF
TRBJ2-1,TRBV29-1,TRBD2,.,TGCAGCGTTGAGGCGGCTAGCGGGGGGGCCATGCAGTTCTTC,CSVEAASGGAMQFF
TRBJ1-5,TRBV19,.,.,TGTGCCAGTATGGGGCCCACGTATAGCAATCAGCCCCAGCATTTT,CASMGPTYSNQPQHF
TRBJ2-1,TRBV2,.,once,TGTGCCAGCAGTGAGGGCAGGGGAACCTACAATGAGCAGTTCTTC,CASSEGRGTYNEQFF
TRBJ2-2,TRBV5-6,TRBD2,.,TGTGCCAGCAGCACCTCTAGCGGGGGGGCCCCCGGGGAGCTGTTTTTT,CASSTSSGGAPGELFF
TRBJ2-3,TRBV4-1,TRBD1,.,TGCGCCAGCAGCCAAGCACCAGACAGGGGGCAAAAGGATACGCAGTATTTT,CASSQAPDRGQKDTQYF
TRBJ2-1,TRBV18,TRBD2,.,TGTGCCAGCTCACCGACGGGAGGGCCCTACAATGAGCAGTTCTTC,CASSPTGGPYNEQFF
TRBJ2-7,TRBV5-4,TRBD2,.,TGTGCCAGCAGCTCCCCTGAGGGAGCGGGGGGGGTTCGGTACGAGCAGTACTTC,CASSSPEGAGGVRYEQYF
TRBJ1-1,TRBV30,TRBD1,once,TGTGCCTGGAGTGTTCACCAGGGGGCTGAAGCTTTCTTT,CAWSVHQGAEAFF
TRBJ2-7,TRBV4-2,.,once,TGTGCCAGCAGCCAGGGGGGACAGTCAGCCTACGAGCAGTACTTC,CASSQGGQSAYEQYF
TRBJ1-1,TRBV5-4,.,.,TGTGCCAGCAGCTTGCAGACTCTTAGGGGCACTGAAGCTTTCTTT,CASSLQTLRGTEAFF
TRBJ1-4,TRBV19,TRBD1,.,TGTGCCAGTAGTATCGGAAGGGTTCGTAACAGGGGGGTTAATGAAAAACTGTTTTTT,CASSIGRVRNRGVNEKLFF
TRBJ1-2,TRBV13,TRBD1,.,TGTGCCAGCAGCCCACAGGGGGCAATCTATGGCTACACCTTC,CASSPQGAIYGYTF
TRBJ2-2,TRBV6-1,TRBD2,.,TGTGCCAGCATGTGGTCTAGCGGGAACACCGGGGAGCTGTTTTTT,CASMWSSGNTGELFF
TRBJ1-2,TRBV29-1,.,.,TGCAGCGGCCTCAGGGGTGACTATGGCTACACCTTC,CSGLRGDYGYTF
TRBJ1-5,TRBV19,.,once,TGTGCCAGTAGTGTTGGACTAATCCCGAATCAGCCCCAGCATTTT,CASSVGLIPNQPQHF
TRBJ1-2,TRBV5-1,.,.,TGCGCCAGCAGCCCATCCTCGGTCACTGTGAACTATGGCTACACCTTC,CASSPSSVTVNYGYTF
TRBJ1-2,TRBV19,.,once,TGTGCCACCCACGCTAGTAACTATGGCTACACCTTC,CATHASNYGYTF
TRBJ1-2,TRBV6-6,TRBD1,.,TGTGCCAGCACCCAGGACAGGGCTTATGGCTACACCTTC,CASTQDRAYGYTF
TRBJ2-5,TRBV30,.,.,TGTGCCTGGAGTGTGCTATCGGAGACCCAGTACTTC,CAWSVLSETQYF
TRBJ2-1,TRBV4-1,TRBD1,.,TGCGCCAGCAGACCTATAGACAGGGGGAGCTCCTACAATGAGCAGTTCTTC,CASRPIDRGSSYNEQFF
TRBJ1-1,TRBV7-9,TRBD1,.,TGTGCCAGCAGCCGACGGACAGGAGACACTGAAGCTTTCTTT,CASSRRTGDTEAFF
TRBJ2-7,TRBV5-1,TRBD1,.,TGCGCCAGCAGCTTCTCCGGGACAGGGGAATACGAGCAGTACTTC,CASSFSGTGEYEQYF
TRBJ1-5,TRBV5-1,.,few,TGCGCCAGCAGCTTGGGCGACAGTGGCTATCAGCCCCAGCATTTT,CASSLGDSGYQPQHF
TRBJ2-5,TRBV9,TRBD2,once,TGTGCCAGCAGCGTAGGAATAGCGGGGGGCCAAGAGACCCAGTACTTC,CASSVGIAGGQETQYF
TRBJ2-4,TRBV27,TRBD2,.,TGTGCCAGCAGTTTAGGGCTAGCGGGAGGTGAAAACATTCAGTACTTC,CASSLGLAGGENIQYF
TRBJ1-1,TRBV7-8,.,few,TGTGCCAGCAGCTCCGTGGGCATGAACACTGAAGCTTTCTTT,CASSSVGMNTEAFF
TRBJ1-1,TRBV11-2,TRBD1,.,TGTGCCAGCAGACCGTTAGGGTCCCGGGACAGGGGCGAGAAGACTGAAGCTTTCTTT,CASRPLGSRDRGEKTEAFF
TRBJ2-7,TRBV7-7,TRBD1,.,TGTGCCAGCAGCCCAGGGGGTGGCGGAATCTACGAGCAGTACTTC,CASSPGGGGIYEQYF
TRBJ1-1,TRBV6-5,.,.,TGTGCCAGCAGTTACTCAGGACAGATGAACACTGAAGCTTTCTTT,CASSYSGQMNTEAFF
TRBJ2-1,TRBV29-1,.,.,TGCAGCGTTGAAGATTGGGCCGGGAGTCAGTTCTTC,CSVEDWAGSQFF